A single sample gave rise to the 5 T cell receptor beta chains below, sequenced in a study of immune reconstitution after stem cell transplant in scleroderma (dated by TCRdb to 2016 to 2017). The method was RT-PCR. Sequencing used an Illumina MiSeq. TCRdb's own reprocessing of the public reads used fastp at Q25 and MiXCR and kept productive beta chains. Each CDR3 protein appears once, grouped with its most common genes and DNA. The sample table shows under 4,000 distinct CDR3 sequences, and under 10% are seen once. The ten largest make up 9.8% of the sample. Collection of the sample occurred before or after autologous hematopoietic stem cell transplantation (not recorded which). The receptor source for this set is a female donor with systemic sclerosis.

By sample share, this clonotype is medium-sized. The gene calls are TRBV6-1 and TRBJ2-7; 10 bases fit TRBD1. Germline V CDR1 and CDR2: MNHNS, SASEGT. This CDR3 contains 14 residues. V lost 7 bases, J lost 4 bases, and 7 bases stayed unmatched. CDR3 nucleotide sequence: TGTGCCAGCACCGACTGGACAGGGGGATACGAGCAGTACTTC. It encodes CASTDWTGGYEQYF.

In its sample, this clonotype is medium-sized. This chain links TRBV2 with TRBJ1-2; D not certain. From germline, CDR1 is SNHLY and CDR2 FYNNEI. The CDR3 contains 13 residues. Trimming shortened V by 3 bases and J by 6 bases, and 11 bases separated the two germline ends. CDR3 region: CASSDARLDGYTF. The CDR3 DNA is TGTGCCAGCAGTGATGCGCGTTTAGATGGCTACACCTTC.

This clonotype is termed medium-sized. The V call is TRBV20-1, the J call TRBJ2-3, with 9 bases fitting TRBD2. Germline CDR1 DFQATT, CDR2 SNEGSKA (reference sequence). The CDR3 is made up of 15 amino acids. Losses at the gene ends were 5 bases for V and 3 bases for J; bases not matched to a gene: 9. The CDR3 reads CSAPRTSVMTDTQYF. CDR3 bases: TGCAGTGCTCCCAGGACTAGCGTAATGACAGATACGCAGTATTTT.

This clonotype is large within its sample. The V and J genes are TRBV20-1 and TRBJ1-3, with D possibly TRBD1 on 6 matching bases. This CDR3 is built from 14 residues. CDR1 DFQATT and CDR2 SNEGSKA come from the germline V gene (reference sequence). Trimming took off 2 bases at V and 2 bases at J, with 10 bases between the two ends. CDR3 sequence (DNA): TGCAGTGCTAGAAAAACAGGGACTGGAAACACCATATATTTT. Translated, it gives CSARKTGTGNTIYF.

There are a few counts of this clonotype. The chain carries TRBV11-2 and TRBJ2-7; D is possibly TRBD2 (5 bases). The CDR3 sequence is 15 residues long. Germline-derived CDR1 and CDR2 are SGHAT and FQNNGV. The V and J ends lost 1 base and 0 bases respectively, with 10 bases between them. CDR3 in amino acids: CASSLGADSSYEQYF. CDR3 coding DNA: TGTGCCAGCAGCTTAGGAGCGGATAGCTCCTACGAGCAGTACTTC.